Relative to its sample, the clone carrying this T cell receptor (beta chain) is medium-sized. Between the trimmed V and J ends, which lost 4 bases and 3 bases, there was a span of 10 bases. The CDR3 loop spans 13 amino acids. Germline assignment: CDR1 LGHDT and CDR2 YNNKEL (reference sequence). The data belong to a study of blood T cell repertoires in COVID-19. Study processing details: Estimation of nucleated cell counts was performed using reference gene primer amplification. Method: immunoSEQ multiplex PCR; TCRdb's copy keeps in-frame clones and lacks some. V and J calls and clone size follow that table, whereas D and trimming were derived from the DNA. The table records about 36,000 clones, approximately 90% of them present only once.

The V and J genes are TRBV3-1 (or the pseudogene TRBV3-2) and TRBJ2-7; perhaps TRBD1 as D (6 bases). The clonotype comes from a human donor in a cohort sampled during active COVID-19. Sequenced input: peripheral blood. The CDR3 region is CASSRGQSYEQYF. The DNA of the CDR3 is TGTGCCAGCAGCCGAGGACAGAGCTACGAGCAGTACTTC.